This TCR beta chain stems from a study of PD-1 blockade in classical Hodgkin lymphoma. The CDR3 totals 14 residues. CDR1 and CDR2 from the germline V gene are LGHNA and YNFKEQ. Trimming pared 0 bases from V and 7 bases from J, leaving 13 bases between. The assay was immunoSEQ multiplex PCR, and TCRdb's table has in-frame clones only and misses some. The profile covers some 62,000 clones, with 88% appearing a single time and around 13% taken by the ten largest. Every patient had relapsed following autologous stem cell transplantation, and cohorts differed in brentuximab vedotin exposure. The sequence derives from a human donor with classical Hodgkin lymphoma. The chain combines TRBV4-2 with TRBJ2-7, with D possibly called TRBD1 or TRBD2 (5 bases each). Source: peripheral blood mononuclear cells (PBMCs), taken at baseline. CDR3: CASSQDRDRGEQYF. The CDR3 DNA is TGTGCCAGCAGCCAAGATAGGGACCGAGGAGAGCAGTACTTC.